This TCR beta chain originates from a study of CD8 T cells in ankylosing spondylitis. TCRdb fed the 5' RACE reads into MiXCR, producing one record per CDR3 protein. The sample lists nearly 350,000 distinct CDR3 sequences; roughly 15% were seen once. This clonotype originated in a male donor with ankylosing spondylitis or in good health (not recorded which). Sequenced material: blood, either unsorted or a sorted T cell fraction (not recorded which).

CDR3 coding DNA: TGTGCCAGCAGCTTATTCGGGGGTTCCGTTAATGAGCAGTTCTTC. This gives the protein CASSLFGGSVNEQFF. The chain links TRBV7-2 to TRBJ2-1; a possible D gene is TRBD2 (6 bases). The germline V and J ends were trimmed by 2 bases and 7 bases, with 15 bases remaining between them. The CDR3 covers 15 residues. CDR1 is SGHTA, CDR2 FQGNSA, per germline.